The 8 T cell receptor beta chains given below trace back to one sample, sequenced in a study of cytomegalovirus exposure and HLA in healthy donors. Researchers ran the PCR with 60 Vbeta and 13 Jbeta primers. Assay: immunoSEQ multiplex PCR; the TCRdb copy retains only in-frame clones and omits some. The repertoire consists of 150,000 to 250,000 clones, with 82% occurring once and the leading ten covering 6% to 8%. The sample taken for sequencing was PBMCs. The receptors stem from a woman aged 50 to 65 in good health and CMV-seropositive.

V is TRBV6-1 and J is TRBJ1-2, with TRBD1 identical over 7 bases. The CDR3 is made up of 15 amino acids. Looked up from germline, CDR1 is MNHNS and CDR2 is SASEGT. Germline trimming cut 6 bases from V and 4 bases from J; bases unmatched to any gene: 11. CDR3 loop: CASSPEGAGGYGYTF. The DNA for the CDR3 is TGTGCCAGCAGCCCCGAGGGGGCGGGTGGCTATGGCTACACCTTC.

The gene calls are TRBV11-2 and TRBJ2-7; D unclear. Per the germline V gene, CDR1 is SGHAT and CDR2 is FQNNGV. The CDR3 runs 14 residues. V lost 5 bases, J lost 1 base, and 12 bases lay in between. The CDR3 sequence: CASSHSGGSYEQYF. The CDR3 nucleotides are TGTGCCAGCAGCCACTCCGGCGGATCCTACGAGCAGTACTTC. The variable domain in full, with the rest retrieved from reference TRBV11-2 and TRBJ2-7, is EAGVAQSPRYKIIEKRQSVAFWCNPISGHATLYWYQQILGQGPKLLIQFQNNGVVDDSQLPKDRFSAERLKGVDSTLKIQPAKLEDSAVYLCASSHSGGSYEQYFGPGTRLTVT.

The V and J genes are TRBV27 and TRBJ1-5; weak D call: TRBD1 (5 bases). CDR1 and CDR2 (germline): MNHEY, SMNVEV (reference sequence). Between the trimmed V and J ends, which lost 5 bases and 0 bases, there was a span of 14 bases. The CDR3 runs 16 residues. CDR3 nucleotide sequence: TGTGCCAGCAGTCTGGGGGGAGGGAATAGCAATCAGCCCCAGCATTTT. This codes for CASSLGGGNSNQPQHF.

The chain couples TRBV11-2 to TRBJ2-7, with 8 bases aligning to TRBD1. Germline loops: CDR1 SGHAT, CDR2 FQNNGV. The CDR3 length is 15 residues. Losses at the gene ends were 0 bases for V and 5 bases for J; bases not matched to a gene: 6. Here the CDR3 DNA reads TGTGCCAGCAGCTTAGATGGACAGGGAGTAGACGAGCAGTACTTC. Translation gives CASSLDGQGVDEQYF.

This chain uses TRBV11-3 with TRBJ2-1; 9 bases are shared with TRBD2. The CDR3 has 16 residues. Germline V gene data show CDR1 as SGHNT and CDR2 as YENEEA. The junction had 5 bases not matched to a gene; V was cut back by 1 base and J by 4 bases. The CDR3 DNA reads as TGTGCCAGCAGCTTAGTTTCAGCGGGGGGTTACAATGAGCAGTTCTTC. It is translated as CASSLVSAGGYNEQFF. Full variable domain (outside the CDR3, taken from reference TRBV11-3 and TRBJ2-1): EAGVVQSPRYKIIEKKQPVAFWCNPISGHNTLYWYLQNLGQGPELLIRYENEEAVDDSQLPKDRFSAERLKGVDSTLKIQPAELGDSAVYLCASSLVSAGGYNEQFFGPGTRLTVL.

In DNA form, the CDR3 reads TGTGCCAGCAGCTTGAAGCCGGGGGGGGACACTGAAGCTTTCTTT. This translates into CASSLKPGGDTEAFF. This rearrangement joins TRBV5-5 to TRBJ1-1; D may be TRBD1 (5 bases). Germline V CDR1 and CDR2: SGHKS, YYEKEE (reference sequence). The CDR3 runs 15 residues. V was shortened by 1 base and J by 3 bases, with 13 bases between the two germline ends.

A single count supports this clone. This rearrangement joins TRBV7-6 to TRBJ1-4; D remains ambiguous. The CDR3 consists of 15 residues. V gave up 1 base and J gave up 7 bases, with 13 bases separating them. The V gene's germline CDR1 is SGHVS and CDR2 FNYEAQ. The CDR3 DNA follows: TGTGCCAGCAGCTTAGAGCCGGACTTCGTTGAAAAACTGTTTTTT. Protein sequence: CASSLEPDFVEKLFF.

The chain joins TRBV6-7 to TRBJ2-2, with TRBD2 matching over 9 bases. TRBV6-7 counts as an open reading frame of uncertain function. J gave up 0 bases and V 2 bases, and 1 base lay outside the gene matches. There are 16 residues in the CDR3. CDR3 coding DNA: TGTGCCAGCAGTTACCGCGGGAGGGCGAACACCGGGGAGCTGTTTTTT. As protein: CASSYRGRANTGELFF.